The present T cell receptor beta chain was sequenced within a study of CD8+CD57+ T cells in acquired aplastic anemia. Patients picked for sequencing had shown CD8+CD57+ cell expansion detected by flow cytometry. Germline V gives CDR1 SGHNT, CDR2 YYREEE (reference sequence). The CDR3 runs to 15 residues. The V and J ends lost 3 bases and 5 bases respectively, with 17 bases between them. Investigators profiled TCR beta VDJ and CDR3 from genomic DNA template. TCRdb reanalysed the reads using MiXCR and keeps one entry per CDR3 protein. The profile shows 200,000 to 250,000 distinct CDR3 sequences, about 62% of them singletons.

What was sequenced was sorted CD4+, CD8+, or CD8+CD57+ T cells (not recorded which) from PBMCs. The clonotype comes from a human donor with aplastic anemia. V usage is TRBV5-4 and J usage is TRBJ2-5, with TRBD2 as a possible D gene (5 bases). DNA for the CDR3: TGTGCCAGCAGCTCCTCCCCCCGGGAAGGCGAGACCCAGTACTTC. This gives the protein CASSSSPREGETQYF.